The 9 T cell receptor beta chains given below trace back to one sample, sequenced in a study of blood T cell repertoires in COVID-19. Clones were sequenced by immunoSEQ multiplex PCR, and TCRdb holds only the in-frame ones, with some missing. Here the sample spans 250,000 to 300,000 clones, roughly nine tenths being singletons. Material for sequencing was peripheral blood. These receptors were collected from a young woman with COVID-19, enrolled during active disease.

The chain links TRBV3-1 (or the pseudogene TRBV3-2) to TRBJ2-7; the match to TRBD2 covers 14 bases. This CDR3 has 16 residues. Trimming cost V 0 bases and J 4 bases; bases outside gene matches: 2. Germline V gene lookup returns CDR1 LGHDT and CDR2 YNNKEL (reference sequence). The CDR3 reads CASSQDWTSGGYEQYF. In DNA, the CDR3 is TGTGCCAGCAGCCAAGATTGGACTAGCGGGGGGTACGAGCAGTACTTC.

The chain joins TRBV2 to TRBJ1-5, with D possibly TRBD1 on 6 matching bases. The CDR3 totals 14 residues. V lost 6 bases, J lost 3 bases, and 12 bases lay in between. Germline CDR1 and CDR2: SNHLY and FYNNEI. This chain's CDR3 is CASSDTGINQPQHF. The CDR3 nucleotides read TGTGCCAGCAGCGACACAGGGATCAATCAGCCCCAGCATTTT.

J is TRBJ2-7 and V is TRBV6-1; no definite D call. The germline CDR1 and CDR2 sequences are MNHNS and SASEGT. Trimming shortened V by 0 bases and J by 0 bases, and 15 bases separated the two germline ends. The CDR3 has 17 residues. The CDR3 bases are TGTGCCAGCAGTGAAGCTTCGCCTATACTTACCTCCTACGAGCAGTACTTC. As protein: CASSEASPILTSYEQYF.

V usage is TRBV6-5 and J usage is TRBJ2-2, with D perhaps matching TRBD1 (5 bases). The CDR3 is made up of 12 amino acids. Germline CDR1 is MNHEY and CDR2 is SVGAGI. The V and J ends lost 8 bases and 7 bases respectively, with 11 bases between them. In DNA, the CDR3 is TGTGCCAGCCTGCCAGGGCACGGGGAGCTGTTTTTT. Residues: CASLPGHGELFF.

The J gene is TRBJ2-2, the V gene TRBV2; the D gene is possibly TRBD2 (5 bases). V lost 7 bases and J lost 6, with 12 bases in between. CDR3 size: 13 residues. Germline V gene sequence: CDR1 SNHLY, CDR2 FYNNEI. The CDR3 region is CASTYAGAGELFF. The CDR3 region has the DNA TGTGCCAGCACCTACGCCGGGGCCGGGGAGCTGTTTTTT. The full variable domain, in which reference TRBV2 and TRBJ2-2 provide the parts outside the CDR3, is EPEVTQTPSHQVTQMGQEVILRCVPISNHLYFYWYRQILGQKVEFLVSFYNNEISEKSEIFDDQFSVERPDGSNFTLKIRSTKLEDSAMYFCASTYAGAGELFFGEGSRLTVL.

The chain has TRBV7-2 and TRBJ1-2; 9 nucleotides line up with TRBD1. Germline values: CDR1 SGHTA, CDR2 FQGNSA. V was pared by 2 bases and J by 5 bases, with 9 bases of the junction left unmatched. The CDR3 spans 16 residues. Here the CDR3 reads CASSLSPGQGNYGYTF. The CDR3 region has the DNA TGTGCCAGCAGCTTATCCCCGGGACAGGGAAATTATGGCTACACCTTC. Using reference TRBV7-2 and TRBJ1-2 for the parts outside the CDR3, the full variable domain is GAGVSQSPSNKVTEKGKDVELRCDPISGHTALYWYRQSLGQGLEFLIYFQGNSAPDKSGLPSDRFSAERTGGSVSTLTIQRTQQEDSAVYLCASSLSPGQGNYGYTFGSGTRLTVV.

The chain links TRBV7-2 to TRBJ1-2, with 12 bases lining up with TRBD1. Per germline, CDR1 SGHTA and CDR2 FQGNSA. Unmatched junction bases numbered 8, after V lost 6 bases and J lost 3 bases. This CDR3 has 16 residues. In nucleotides, the CDR3 is TGTGCCAGCAGGCGGGACAGGGGGCAATTAGACTATGGCTACACCTTC. Translation: CASRRDRGQLDYGYTF.

The rearrangement uses TRBV6-5 and TRBJ1-2; unclear D gene. V lost 5 bases and J lost 3, with 13 bases in between. Per germline, CDR1 MNHEY and CDR2 SVGAGI. This CDR3 has 14 residues. The chain's CDR3 is CASSHGTSDYGYTF. The CDR3 nucleotides read TGTGCCAGCAGTCATGGAACCAGCGACTATGGCTACACCTTC.

V and J are TRBV2 and TRBJ2-3; TRBD2 aligns across 8 bases. Germline V gene data show CDR1 as SNHLY and CDR2 as FYNNEI. After removal of 3 bases from V and 3 bases from J, the junction contained 5 bases not matched to a gene. This CDR3 spans 15 amino acids. CDR3 sequence (DNA): TGTGCCAGCAGTGACCTACTAGCGGATACAGATACGCAGTATTTT. Translating gives CASSDLLADTDTQYF.